This record looks at one T cell receptor (beta chain) sequence and its context. Its cognate antigen is unknown. This specimen comes from a study of cytomegalovirus exposure and HLA in healthy donors. General study points: By a later analysis, the bulk of CMV-associated TCR beta chains appeared HLA-restricted. A later analysis linked a missense DCLRE1C variant to TCR beta V- and J-gene trimming.

Primers included in the PCR were 60 Vbeta and 13 Jbeta primers. The assay was immunoSEQ multiplex PCR, and TCRdb's table has in-frame clones only and misses some. The data contain under 130,000 clones, approximately 69% of them singletons. The sequenced material came from PBMCs. This sequence originates from a man aged 30 to 39 in good health and CMV-seronegative.

As DNA, the CDR3 is TGCGCCAGCAGCAGCGATGGGTTCACAGATACGCAGTATTTT. As protein: CASSSDGFTDTQYF. J is TRBJ2-3 and V is TRBV5-1; D not resolved. The CDR3 sequence is 14 residues long. Trimming stripped 4 bases from V and 2 bases from J, with 11 bases between. From germline, CDR1 is SGHRS and CDR2 YFSETQ.